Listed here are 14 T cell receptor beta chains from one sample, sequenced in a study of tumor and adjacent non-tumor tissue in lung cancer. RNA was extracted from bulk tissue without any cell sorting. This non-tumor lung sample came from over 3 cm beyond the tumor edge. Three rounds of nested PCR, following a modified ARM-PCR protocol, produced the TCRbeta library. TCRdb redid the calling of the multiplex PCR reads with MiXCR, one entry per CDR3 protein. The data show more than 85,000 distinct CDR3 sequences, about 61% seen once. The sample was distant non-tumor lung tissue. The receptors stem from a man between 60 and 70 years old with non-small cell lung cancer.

CDR3 nucleotide sequence: TGTGCCAGCAGTCCCTGGGGGTGCAGGGAGCTGTTTTTT. The encoded protein is CASSPWGCRELFF. The chain links TRBV11-1 to TRBJ2-2; the D call may be TRBD1 or TRBD2 (5 bases each). Germline V gene sequence: CDR1 SGHAT, CDR2 FQDESV (reference sequence). With 6 bases removed from V and 9 bases from J, the gap between germline ends came to 14 bases. The CDR3 consists of 13 residues. Full variable domain (rest looked up from reference TRBV11-1 and TRBJ2-2): EAEVAQSPRYKITEKSQAVAFWCDPISGHATLYWYRQILGQGPELLVQFQDESVVDDSQLPKDRFSAERLKGVDSTLKIQPAELGDSAMYLCASSPWGCRELFFGEGSRLTVL.

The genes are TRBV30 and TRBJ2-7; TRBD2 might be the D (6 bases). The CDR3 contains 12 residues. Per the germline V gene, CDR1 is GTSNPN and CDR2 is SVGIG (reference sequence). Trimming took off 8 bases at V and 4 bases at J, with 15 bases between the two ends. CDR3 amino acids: CAAAGRRYEQYF. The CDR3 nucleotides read TGTGCCGCTGCCGGGAGACGATACGAGCAGTACTTC.

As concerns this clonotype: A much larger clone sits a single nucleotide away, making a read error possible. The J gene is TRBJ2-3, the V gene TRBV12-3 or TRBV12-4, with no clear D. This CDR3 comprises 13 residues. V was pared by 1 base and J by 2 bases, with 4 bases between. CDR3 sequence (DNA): TGTGCCAGCAGTTTAGGGTCCACAGATACGCAGTATTTT. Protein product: CASSLGSTDTQYF.

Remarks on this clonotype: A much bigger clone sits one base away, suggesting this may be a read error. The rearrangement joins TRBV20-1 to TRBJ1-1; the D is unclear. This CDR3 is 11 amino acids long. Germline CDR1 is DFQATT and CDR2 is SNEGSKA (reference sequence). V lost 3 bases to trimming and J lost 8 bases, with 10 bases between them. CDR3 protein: CSASRVREAFF. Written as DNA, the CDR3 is TGCAGTGCTAGTAGGGTTAGAGAAGCTTTCTTT.

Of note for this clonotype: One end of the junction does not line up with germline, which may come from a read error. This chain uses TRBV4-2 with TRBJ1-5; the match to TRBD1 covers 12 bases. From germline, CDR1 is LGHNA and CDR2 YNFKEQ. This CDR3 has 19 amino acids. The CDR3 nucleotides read TGTACCAGCAGCCAAGCAAACATGGGGACAGGGGGCGGCAATCAGCCCCAGCATTTT. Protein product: CTSSQANMGTGGGNQPQHF.

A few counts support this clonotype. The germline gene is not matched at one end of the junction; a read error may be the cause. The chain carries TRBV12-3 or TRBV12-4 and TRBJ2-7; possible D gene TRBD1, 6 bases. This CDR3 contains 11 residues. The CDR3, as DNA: TGTGTCAGCAGTTTGGGGACATTGGAGTACTTC. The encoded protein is CVSSLGTLEYF.

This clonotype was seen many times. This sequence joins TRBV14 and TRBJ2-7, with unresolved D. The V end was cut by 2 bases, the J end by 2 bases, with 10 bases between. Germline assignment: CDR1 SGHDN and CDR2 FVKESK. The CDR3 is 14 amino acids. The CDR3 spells CASSQSGTAYEQYF. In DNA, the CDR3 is TGTGCCAGCAGCCAATCGGGTACAGCCTACGAGCAGTACTTC. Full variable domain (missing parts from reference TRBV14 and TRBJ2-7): EAGVTQFPSHSVIEKGQTVTLRCDPISGHDNLYWYRRVMGKEIKFLLHFVKESKQDESGMPNNRFLAERTGGTYSTLKVQPAELEDSGVYFCASSQSGTAYEQYFGPGTRLTVT.

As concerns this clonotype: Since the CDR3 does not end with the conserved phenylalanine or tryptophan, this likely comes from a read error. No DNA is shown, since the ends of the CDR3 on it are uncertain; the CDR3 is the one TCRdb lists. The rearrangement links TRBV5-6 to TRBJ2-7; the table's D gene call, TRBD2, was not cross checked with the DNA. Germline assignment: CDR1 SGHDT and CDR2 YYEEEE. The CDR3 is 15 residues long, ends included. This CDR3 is CASSLGFSGSYEHYL.

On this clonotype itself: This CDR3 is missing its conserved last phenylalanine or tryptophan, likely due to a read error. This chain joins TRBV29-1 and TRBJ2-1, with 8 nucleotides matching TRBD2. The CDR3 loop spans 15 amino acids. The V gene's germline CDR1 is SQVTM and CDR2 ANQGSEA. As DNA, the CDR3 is TGTAGCGTTGGAAGTGCGGGAGGCTCCTACAATGATCAGTTCTTA. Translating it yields CSVGSAGGSYNDQFL.

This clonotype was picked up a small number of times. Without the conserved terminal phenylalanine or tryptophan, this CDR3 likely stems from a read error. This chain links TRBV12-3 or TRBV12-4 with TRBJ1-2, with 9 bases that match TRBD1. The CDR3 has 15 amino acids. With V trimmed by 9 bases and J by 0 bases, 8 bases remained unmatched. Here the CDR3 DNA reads TGTGCCAGTAGTCTGGGACAGGGAACTAACTATGGCTACACCTCC. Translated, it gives CASSLGQGTNYGYTS.

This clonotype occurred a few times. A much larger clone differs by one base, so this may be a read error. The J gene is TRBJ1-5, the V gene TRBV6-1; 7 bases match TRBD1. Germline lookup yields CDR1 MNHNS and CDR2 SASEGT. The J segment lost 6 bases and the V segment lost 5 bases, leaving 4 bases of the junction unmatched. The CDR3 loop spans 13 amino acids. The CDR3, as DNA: TGTGCCAGCAGTCAGGGGGGGGCTCAGCCCCAGCATTTT. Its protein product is CASSQGGAQPQHF.

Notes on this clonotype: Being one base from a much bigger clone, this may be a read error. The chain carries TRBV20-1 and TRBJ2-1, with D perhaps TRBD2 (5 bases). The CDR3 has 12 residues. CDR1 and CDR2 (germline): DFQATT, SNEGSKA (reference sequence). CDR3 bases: TGCAGTGCTAGTGAGCGGTACAATGAGCAGTCCTTC. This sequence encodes CSASERYNEQSF.

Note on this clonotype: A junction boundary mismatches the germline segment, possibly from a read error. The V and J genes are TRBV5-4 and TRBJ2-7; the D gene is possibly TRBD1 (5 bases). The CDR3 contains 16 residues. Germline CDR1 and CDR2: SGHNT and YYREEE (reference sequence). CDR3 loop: CASSLGQGLSISEQYF. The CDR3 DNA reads TGTGCCAGCAGCTTAGGTCAGGGCTTATCGATCTCCGAGCAGTACTTT.

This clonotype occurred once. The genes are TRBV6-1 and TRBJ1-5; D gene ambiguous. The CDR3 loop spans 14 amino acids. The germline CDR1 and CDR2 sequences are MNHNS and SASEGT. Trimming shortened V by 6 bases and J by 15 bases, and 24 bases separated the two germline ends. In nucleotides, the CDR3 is TGTGCCAGCAGCAGTGAGATTGGAGAGCGTAGAGGGCATTTT. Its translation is CASSSEIGERRGHF.